A single sample gave rise to the 12 T cell receptor beta chains below, sequenced in a study of T cells after yellow fever vaccination (dated by TCRdb to the late 2010s). Receptor amplification or capture employed 5' RACE. TCRdb names Illumina NovaSeq 6000 as the instrument used. TCRdb reanalyzed the raw reads on its own, using fastp at Q25 for trimming and MiXCR for clone calling, and kept in-frame beta chains. Each entry merges the rows of one CDR3 protein and shows their most common DNA and genes. The sample contains 95,000 to 150,000 distinct CDR3 sequences, roughly 15% of them found a single time. The leading ten clones occupy 40% to 45% of the sample. Interpreted using the paper, the treatment or condition label stands for: live attenuated yellow fever vaccine strain. The sequencing used CD8+ T cells sorted from PBMCs, collected 5 days after the yellow fever booster vaccination. The receptors come from a man younger than 30 who received the YFV17D yellow fever vaccine.

This clonotype was seen a few times. The chain recombines TRBV10-3 with TRBJ2-1; D ambiguous. Germline values: CDR1 ENHRY, CDR2 SYGVKD. V was shortened by 0 bases and J by 2 bases, with 2 bases between the two germline ends. This CDR3 is 13 amino acids long. In DNA, the CDR3 is TGTGCCATCAGTGAGTCTACCTACAATGAGCAGTTCTTC. Residues: CAISESTYNEQFF.

This clonotype was detected only a few times. This chain uses TRBV5-1 with TRBJ1-5, with D possibly TRBD1 on 6 matching bases. CDR3 length equals 14 residues. V was shortened by 0 bases and J by 4 bases, with 8 bases between the two germline ends. In germline, CDR1 is SGHRS, CDR2 YFSETQ. CDR3 loop: CASSLVQGNQPQHF. The CDR3 DNA sequence: TGCGCCAGCAGCTTGGTACAGGGAAATCAGCCCCAGCATTTT.

This clonotype appeared a few times. The chain combines TRBV7-8 with TRBJ1-5, with unresolved D. Trimming left V 3 bases short and J 9 bases short, with 12 bases between. CDR3 length: 13 residues. Germline V gives CDR1 SGHVS, CDR2 FQNEAQ. The CDR3 is CASSFAGRWPQHF. The CDR3 region has the DNA TGTGCCAGCAGCTTTGCAGGCCGATGGCCCCAGCATTTT.

The V call is TRBV6-5, the J call TRBJ2-7; tentatively, D is TRBD1 (5 bases). Trimming stripped 6 bases from V and 0 bases from J, with 12 bases between. CDR3 length: 14 amino acids. Per germline, CDR1 MNHEY and CDR2 SVGAGI. Written as DNA, the CDR3 is TGTGCCAGCAGGGACACAGTGCGCTCCTACGAGCAGTACGTC. Translating it yields CASRDTVRSYEQYV.

This clonotype was observed a few times. The chain is built from TRBV14 and TRBJ2-1; the D gene is possibly TRBD2 (6 bases). There are 16 residues in the CDR3. Between the trimmed V and J ends, which lost 3 bases and 0 bases, there was a span of 12 bases. CDR1 and CDR2 (germline): SGHDN, FVKESK. The CDR3 bases are TGTGCCAGCAGCCAGGACTACTGGAGCTCCTACAATGAGCAGTTCTTC. Its translation: CASSQDYWSSYNEQFF.

In this sample, this clonotype turned up a few times. V gene TRBV25-1 combines with J gene TRBJ2-5; TRBD1 matches at 8 bases. Germline assignment: CDR1 MGHDK and CDR2 SYGVNS. There are 15 residues in the CDR3. Germline trimming cut 4 bases from V and 2 bases from J; bases unmatched to any gene: 6. CDR3 sequence (DNA): TGTGCCAGCAGTGGCTGGACAGGGCATCAAGAGACCCAGTACTTC. Protein sequence: CASSGWTGHQETQYF. Full variable domain (remainder filled in from reference TRBV25-1 and TRBJ2-5): EADIYQTPRYLVIGTGKKITLECSQTMGHDKMYWYQQDPGMELHLIHYSYGVNSTEKGDLSSESTVSRIRTEHFPLTLESARPSHTSQYLCASSGWTGHQETQYFGPGTRLLVL.

The sample holds many counts of this clonotype. The J gene is TRBJ2-4, the V gene TRBV5-5; weak D call: TRBD1 (6 bases). V lost 0 bases and J 14 bases, leaving 15 bases between the germline ends. In germline, CDR1 is SGHKS, CDR2 YYEKEE (reference sequence). The CDR3 totals 13 residues. DNA of the CDR3: TGTGCCAGCAGCTTGGAACCGGCAGGGGAAAAGTACTTC. Its protein product is CASSLEPAGEKYF.

At least ten counts were recorded for this clonotype. The J gene is TRBJ1-2, the V gene TRBV6-6; a weak D match, TRBD1 (5 bases). The CDR3 sequence is 17 residues long. Trimming cost V 4 bases and J 3 bases, with 21 bases left between them. Per germline, CDR1 MNHNY and CDR2 SVGAGI (reference sequence). This CDR3 is CASSSHRDLRRDYGYTF. In DNA form, the CDR3 reads TGTGCCAGCAGTTCCCACCGGGACCTCAGAAGGGACTATGGCTACACCTTC.

The chain is built from TRBV7-2 and TRBJ1-3; D ambiguous. The germline V and J ends were trimmed by 4 bases and 0 bases, with 4 bases remaining between them. This CDR3 is built from 13 residues. Germline CDR1 and CDR2: SGHTA and FQGNSA. CDR3 sequence (DNA): TGTGCCAGCAGCTGGGACTCTGGAAACACCATATATTTT. It specifies CASSWDSGNTIYF. Filled out from reference TRBV7-2 and TRBJ1-3, the complete variable domain reads GAGVSQSPSNKVTEKGKDVELRCDPISGHTALYWYRQSLGQGLEFLIYFQGNSAPDKSGLPSDRFSAERTGGSVSTLTIQRTQQEDSAVYLCASSWDSGNTIYFGEGSWLTVV.

V and J are TRBV7-2 and TRBJ2-3, with D possibly being TRBD2 (5 bases). Between the trimmed V and J ends, which lost 1 base and 3 bases, there was a span of 14 bases. Germline CDR1 is SGHTA and CDR2 is FQGNSA. The CDR3 is 16 amino acids. The CDR3 is CASSLGYSGGTDTQYF. The DNA for the CDR3 is TGTGCCAGCAGCTTAGGCTATTCCGGAGGAACAGATACGCAGTATTTT.

This clonotype was detected many times. The chain is built from TRBV12-3 or TRBV12-4 and TRBJ2-1; tentatively, D is TRBD1 or TRBD2 (5 bases each). This CDR3 contains 14 residues. V was clipped by 1 base and J by 5 bases, with 9 bases between them. CDR3 sequence reads: CASSLGGENNEQFF. DNA of the CDR3: TGTGCCAGCAGTTTAGGAGGGGAGAACAATGAGCAGTTCTTC.

This clonotype was recorded at least ten times. The genes are TRBV9 and TRBJ1-1; D remains ambiguous. The CDR3 sequence is 13 residues long. Germline V lookup: CDR1 SGDLS, CDR2 YYNGEE. V lost 6 bases to trimming and J lost 1 base, with 10 bases between them. CDR3 region: CASNAWGNTEAFF. The CDR3 DNA reads as TGTGCCAGCAACGCCTGGGGGAACACTGAAGCTTTCTTT.